This T cell receptor beta chain was sequenced in a study of blood T cells in healthy people across ages. Sample-barcoded 5' priming and a J-beta primer mix drove a second PCR of about 6 to 12 cycles. TCRdb processed the 5' RACE reads anew with MiXCR; each CDR3 protein has one entry. The repertoire holds around 1.7 million distinct CDR3 sequences, approximately 28% seen once, with more than 6% in the top ten. Trimming removed 5 bases at V and 10 bases at J, with 15 bases between. There are 14 residues in the CDR3. Germline lookup yields CDR1 LGHDT and CDR2 YNNKEL (reference sequence). V usage is TRBV3-1 and J usage is TRBJ1-6, with no clear D. The sequence was collected from a woman in her twenties or thirties in good health. Sequencing was done on a sample of blood. CDR3 DNA: TGTGCCAGCAGCGCACGCCCCAGACTCTCACCCCTCCACTTT. It yields the protein CASSARPRLSPLHF.